The clone carrying this T cell receptor (beta chain) was found a few times. No antigen is known for it. One entry per CDR3 protein, called by TCRdb with MiXCR from the reads. The table records about 920,000 distinct CDR3 sequences, 30% to 40% of them present only once. The ends were cut back, 3 bases at V and 5 bases at J, with 4 bases in the middle. The CDR3 runs to 11 residues. Germline values: CDR1 ENHRY, CDR2 SYGVKD. The source of the sample is a study of T cell repertoires in cytomegalovirus infection. Specimen: cultured CD8+ T cells from PBMCs, collected from culture after CMV antigen stimulation. The sequence derives from a human donor in good health (CMV status not recorded). Some clones in this sample may be carry-over from other donors' samples. The genes are TRBV10-3 and TRBJ1-2; D unclear. CDR3 DNA: TGTGCCATCAGTGACCCATATGGCTACACCTTC. It encodes CAISDPYGYTF.